The 23 T cell receptor beta chains reported below all come from one sample, sequenced in a study of tissue T cells after allogeneic stem cell transplantation. Some clones are missing from TCRdb's copy, which holds only in-frame ones; the method was immunoSEQ multiplex PCR. The sample has 4,500 to 7,500 clones, approximately 60% seen once. The specimen comprised tissue from the jejunum, sampled at autopsy. Every receptor here comes from a male donor aged 60 or older with lung cancer.

With regard to this clone: A read error may account for a junction end that differs from germline. The chain employs TRBV4-2 and TRBJ2-1; D may be TRBD1 or TRBD2 (5 bases each). The CDR3 covers 12 residues. The germline V gene has CDR1 LGHNA and CDR2 YNFKEQ. The DNA of the CDR3 is TGTGCCAGCAGCCAAGATCGGGGCCCCCGGGTCTTC. Translated, it gives CASSQDRGPRVF.

This clone has just a few counts. The chain has TRBV24-1 and TRBJ2-1; a possible D gene is TRBD2 (5 bases). The V and J ends lost 9 bases and 1 base respectively, with 9 bases between them. Per germline, CDR1 KGHDR and CDR2 SFDVKD. The CDR3 spans 13 residues. CDR3 coding DNA: TGTGCCACCGGAGGAGCGTCCTACAATGAGCAGTTCTTC. This codes for CATGGASYNEQFF.

V is TRBV6-5 and J is TRBJ1-6, with D unresolved. The CDR3 loop spans 15 amino acids. Trimming took 0 bases from V and 9 from J, leaving 12 bases between them. Germline CDR1 reads MNHEY; CDR2 reads SVGAGI. CDR3 in amino acids: CASSYSTGGGSPLHF. DNA for the CDR3: TGTGCCAGCAGTTACTCGACGGGAGGCGGTTCACCCCTCCACTTT.

The chain couples TRBV7-2 to TRBJ1-4, with 9 bases fitting TRBD1. V gave up 2 bases and J gave up 5 bases; unmatched junction bases: 3. The CDR3 is made up of 15 amino acids. Per the germline V gene, CDR1 is SGHTA and CDR2 is FQGNSA. The CDR3 sequence: CASSLFGTGNEKLFF. CDR3 in DNA: TGTGCCAGCAGCTTATTTGGGACAGGGAATGAAAAACTGTTTTTT. Variable domain in full (rest from reference TRBV7-2 and TRBJ1-4): GAGVSQSPSNKVTEKGKDVELRCDPISGHTALYWYRQSLGQGLEFLIYFQGNSAPDKSGLPSDRFSAERTGGSVSTLTIQRTQQEDSAVYLCASSLFGTGNEKLFFGSGTQLSVL.

This clone was seen just once. V gene TRBV3-1 (or the pseudogene TRBV3-2) combines with J gene TRBJ1-3, with TRBD1 matching 9 bases. The CDR3 contains 16 residues. Trimming took 6 bases from V and 0 from J; bases not matched to a gene: 6. Germline lookup yields CDR1 LGHDT and CDR2 YNNKEL (reference sequence). This CDR3 is CASSQQGASSGNTIYF. CDR3 in DNA: TGTGCCAGCAGTCAACAGGGGGCGAGCTCTGGAAACACCATATATTTT.

This clone was detected once. The chain carries TRBV25-1 and TRBJ1-5; no definite D call. Per germline, CDR1 MGHDK and CDR2 SYGVNS. Trimming pared 0 bases from V and 6 bases from J, leaving 3 bases between. CDR3 length: 12 residues. The CDR3, as DNA: TGTGCCAGCAGTGAATATGGTCAGCCCCAGCATTTT. It is translated as CASSEYGQPQHF.

This rearrangement joins TRBV7-9 to TRBJ2-3, with TRBD2 matching 12 bases. CDR1 SEHNR and CDR2 FQNEAQ come from the germline V gene (reference sequence). V gave up 5 bases and J gave up 6 bases; unmatched junction bases: 6. This CDR3 is 15 amino acids long. The CDR3 protein is CASSQTSGRTDTQYF. DNA for the CDR3: TGTGCCAGCAGCCAGACTAGCGGGAGAACCGATACGCAGTATTTT.

This clone was found a few times. V is TRBV24-1 and J is TRBJ1-4, with D hard to call. This CDR3 region has 13 residues. CDR1 KGHDR and CDR2 SFDVKD come from the germline V gene. V lost 6 bases and J lost 8, with 12 bases in between. The CDR3: CATSSGHSEKLFF. The CDR3 DNA follows: TGTGCCACCAGTTCCGGGCACTCCGAAAAACTGTTTTTT.

The chain links TRBV5-4 to TRBJ2-7, with D tentatively TRBD1 (6 bases). CDR3 length equals 14 residues. Trimming removed 2 bases from V and 6 bases from J, with 15 bases in between. The germline CDR1 and CDR2 sequences are SGHNT and YYREEE (reference sequence). CDR3 DNA sequence: TGTGCCAGCAGCTTAGATCAGGGGACGGGCGAGCAGTACTTC. Translating it yields CASSLDQGTGEQYF.

This clone was recorded a few times. The chain recombines TRBV19 with TRBJ2-5; TRBD2 aligns across 13 bases. CDR1 is LNHDA and CDR2 is SQIVND in the germline V gene (reference sequence). This CDR3 comprises 15 residues. V dropped 6 bases and J dropped 4; count of bases not matched to a gene: 5. Here the CDR3 reads CASSGLAGARETQYF. CDR3 nucleotide sequence: TGTGCCAGTAGCGGACTAGCGGGGGCGAGAGAGACCCAGTACTTC. Based on the CDR3 plus reference TRBV19 and TRBJ2-5, the full variable domain is DGGITQSPKYLFRKEGQNVTLSCEQNLNHDAMYWYRQDPGQGLRLIYYSQIVNDFQKGDIAEGYSVSREKKESFPLTVTSAQKNPTAFYLCASSGLAGARETQYFGPGTRLLVL.

V gene TRBV28 combines with J gene TRBJ1-2, with D perhaps matching TRBD1 (6 bases). The V end was cut by 6 bases, the J end by 4 bases, with 12 bases between. This CDR3 has 13 amino acids. Germline V CDR1 and CDR2: MDHEN, SYDVKM. The CDR3 DNA reads as TGTGCCAGCAGCTTGGGGACACTCTATGGCTACACCTTC. It codes for CASSLGTLYGYTF.

This clone was counted a few times. The chain is built from TRBV4-1 and TRBJ2-7, with 10 bases fitting TRBD2. J lost 2 bases, V lost 0 bases, and 7 bases had no gene match. The germline CDR1 and CDR2 sequences are MGHRA and YSYEKL. The CDR3 loop spans 17 amino acids. In DNA form, the CDR3 reads TGCGCCAGCAGCCAAGATCAAGGACTAGCGGAGGCCTACGAGCAGTACTTC. It yields the protein CASSQDQGLAEAYEQYF.

The CDR3 DNA is TGCGCCAGCAGCTTGGGACAGGGGGCGGATACGCAGTATTTT. This translates into CASSLGQGADTQYF. The J gene is TRBJ2-3, the V gene TRBV5-1, with 10 bases that match TRBD1. V shed 0 bases, J shed 6 bases, and the junction held 1 base outside the gene matches. Germline V gene lookup returns CDR1 SGHRS and CDR2 YFSETQ. The CDR3 is 14 amino acids.

This clone turned up a few times. The V gene is TRBV12-3 or TRBV12-4, the J gene TRBJ1-1, with D perhaps TRBD1 (5 bases). The CDR3 totals 13 residues. The germline V and J ends were trimmed by 3 bases and 5 bases, with 10 bases remaining between them. The CDR3 loop reads CASSFAGTTEAFF. CDR3 coding DNA: TGTGCCAGCAGTTTTGCGGGGACTACTGAAGCTTTCTTT.

This clone is judged large. The V gene is TRBV7-2, the J gene TRBJ2-7, with TRBD2 matching 8 bases. The CDR3 is 15 amino acids. The J segment lost 3 bases and the V segment lost 1 base, leaving 5 bases of the junction unmatched. From germline, CDR1 is SGHTA and CDR2 FQGNSA. The CDR3 region has the DNA TGTGCCAGCAGCTTAGGGGGACTAGGGCACTACGAGCAGTACTTC. Encoded protein: CASSLGGLGHYEQYF.

This clone was recorded a few times. The gene calls are TRBV19 and TRBJ2-2; 14 nucleotides agree with TRBD2. CDR1 LNHDA and CDR2 SQIVND come from the germline V gene (reference sequence). Trimming removed 6 bases from V and 6 bases from J; junction bases left unmatched: 3. The CDR3 extends over 15 amino acids. The CDR3 sequence is CASSRLAGGPGELFF. CDR3 coding DNA: TGTGCCAGTAGCAGACTAGCGGGGGGGCCCGGGGAGCTGTTTTTT.

This clone was seen a few times. The chain uses TRBV30 and TRBJ1-6, with D uncertain. The CDR3 totals 14 residues. From germline, CDR1 is GTSNPN and CDR2 SVGIG (reference sequence). V lost 8 bases to trimming and J lost 0 bases, with 11 bases between them. CDR3 amino acids: CAGQWSSYNSPLHF. The CDR3 bases are TGTGCCGGGCAATGGAGCTCCTATAATTCACCCCTCCACTTT.

With respect to this clone: This may be a read error, as it is one base from a much larger clone. The chain combines TRBV10-1 with TRBJ2-5; TRBD1 is a possible D gene (6 bases). This CDR3 has 13 residues. Per the germline V gene, CDR1 is WNHNN and CDR2 is SYGVQD (reference sequence). The CDR3 region has the DNA TGCGCCCGCAGTGGACAGTACCAAGAGACCCAGTACTTC. Its protein product is CARSGQYQETQYF.

The gene calls are TRBV6-2 or TRBV6-3 and TRBJ2-4; TRBD1 is a possible D gene (6 bases). This CDR3 contains 13 residues. Germline V gene lookup returns CDR1 MNHEY and CDR2 SVGEGT. V dropped 7 bases and J dropped 4 bases, with 11 bases sitting between them. CDR3 residues: CASIPQGKNIQYF. The CDR3, as DNA: TGTGCCAGCATCCCTCAGGGGAAAAACATTCAGTACTTC.

The V gene is TRBV6-5, the J gene TRBJ2-5; D perhaps matches TRBD2 (7 bases). The CDR3 is 13 amino acids. Trimming removed 11 bases from V and 1 base from J, with 14 bases in between. CDR1 is MNHEY and CDR2 is SVGAGI in the germline V gene. The CDR3: CASWEGGQETQYF. CDR3 coding DNA: TGTGCCTCCTGGGAGGGGGGCCAAGAGACCCAGTACTTC.

This clone was observed a few times. The V gene is TRBV7-2, the J gene TRBJ2-6, with D perhaps TRBD1 or TRBD2 (5 bases each). V lost 4 bases, J lost 0 bases, and 7 bases lay in between. This CDR3 comprises 15 residues. Germline CDR1 and CDR2: SGHTA and FQGNSA. The CDR3 DNA follows: TGTGCCAGCAGCTGGGACGCCTCTGGGGCCAACGTCCTGACTTTC. Its protein product is CASSWDASGANVLTF. The full variable domain, in which reference TRBV7-2 and TRBJ2-6 provide the parts outside the CDR3, is GAGVSQSPSNKVTEKGKDVELRCDPISGHTALYWYRQSLGQGLEFLIYFQGNSAPDKSGLPSDRFSAERTGGSVSTLTIQRTQQEDSAVYLCASSWDASGANVLTFGAGSRLTVL.

The rearrangement uses TRBV9 and TRBJ2-3; D could derive from TRBD1 or TRBD2 (7 bases each). Germline CDR1 and CDR2: SGDLS and YYNGEE. The CDR3 covers 15 residues. Trimming stripped 4 bases from V and 3 bases from J, with 15 bases between. CDR3 sequence reads: CASSPQGGRTDTQYF. The CDR3 region has the DNA TGTGCCAGCAGCCCCCAGGGGGGGAGGACAGATACGCAGTATTTT.

The chain uses TRBV29-1 and TRBJ2-1, with 7 bases lining up with TRBD2. The CDR3 contains 10 residues. V lost 8 bases and J lost 9; bases outside the gene matches: 4. Germline lookup yields CDR1 SQVTM and CDR2 ANQGSEA. CDR3 DNA: TGCAGCTTTTCTAGCGGTGAGCAGTTCTTC. Protein product: CSFSSGEQFF.